The 17 T cell receptor beta chains below all came from one sample that was sequenced in a study of OX40 agonist ivuxolimab in advanced cancers. Measured with immunoSEQ multiplex PCR; TCRdb has only the in-frame clones, and not every one. The sample contains 82,000 or so clones, around 85% of which appear only once. Sequenced here: CD4+ or CD8+ T cells sorted from blood, sampled in a trial of the OX40 agonist ivuxolimab. These receptors were taken from an adult with an advanced solid tumor such as melanoma, head and neck, liver or kidney cancer.

The rearrangement joins TRBV6-5 to TRBJ1-2; 8 bases match TRBD1. After removal of 5 bases from V and 1 base from J, the junction contained 6 bases not matched to a gene. Germline V gives CDR1 MNHEY, CDR2 SVGAGI. This CDR3 contains 15 residues. DNA for the CDR3: TGTGCCAGCAGTCGAACAGGGGGTAATAACTATGGCTACACCTTC. Translating gives CASSRTGGNNYGYTF.

This clone is a singleton in its sample. Since the CDR3 does not end with the conserved phenylalanine or tryptophan, this likely comes from a read error. Because the CDR3's place on the DNA is in doubt, the DNA is left out and the CDR3 is given as listed by TCRdb. This rearrangement joins TRBV10-3 to TRBJ2-7; the table gives TRBD1 as D, unverified against the DNA. CDR1 ENHRY and CDR2 SYGVKD come from the germline V gene. The CDR3 adds up to 12 amino acids, both ends counted. The CDR3 sequence is CAISEGQGVPRL.

This clone appeared once. The genes are TRBV2 and TRBJ2-5, with 7 bases aligning to TRBD1. The CDR3 is 13 amino acids. Germline CDR1 and CDR2: SNHLY and FYNNEI. V was pared by 6 bases and J by 4 bases, with 5 bases of the junction left unmatched. The CDR3 bases are TGTGCCAGCAGCGAGGACAGGCGAGAGACCCAGTACTTC. Protein product: CASSEDRRETQYF.

The chain employs TRBV6-1 and TRBJ2-3, with D unresolved. Germline V gene sequence: CDR1 MNHNS, CDR2 SASEGT. The CDR3 covers 13 residues. Between the trimmed V and J ends, which lost 7 bases and 6 bases, there was a span of 14 bases. CDR3 region: CASNQRSHDTQYF. For the CDR3, the DNA is TGTGCCAGCAATCAACGGTCTCATGATACGCAGTATTTT.

The V call is TRBV4-2, the J call TRBJ2-3, with 10 positions matching TRBD2. The CDR3 sequence is 15 residues long. The junction had 9 bases not matched to a gene; V was cut back by 1 base and J by 11 bases. Germline CDR1 reads LGHNA; CDR2 reads YNFKEQ. Written as DNA, the CDR3 is TGTGCCAGCAGCCAAGGTGGAGCGGGGGGGAACAAGCAGTATTTT. As protein: CASSQGGAGGNKQYF.

The chain combines TRBV6-4 with TRBJ1-1; D unresolved. Germline CDR1 reads MRHNA; CDR2 reads SNTAGT. Trimming took 3 bases from V and 7 from J, leaving 15 bases between them. This CDR3 spans 14 amino acids. CDR3 amino acids: CASSESRSHLEAFF. The CDR3 DNA reads as TGTGCCAGCAGTGAGTCGCGATCACACCTTGAAGCTTTCTTT.

This clone was seen only a few times. CDR3: CASSPRAGYEQYF. CDR3 DNA: TGTGCCAGCAGCCCCAGGGCAGGCTACGAGCAGTACTTC. J is TRBJ2-7 and V is TRBV9; perhaps TRBD1 as D (5 bases). The CDR3 is 13 amino acids. CDR1 SGDLS and CDR2 YYNGEE come from the germline V gene. V lost 4 bases, J lost 3 bases, and 11 bases lay in between.

The V and J genes are TRBV7-3 and TRBJ2-6; D is unresolved. Trimming shortened V by 2 bases and J by 0 bases, and 14 bases separated the two germline ends. Germline CDR1 reads SGHTA; CDR2 reads FQGTGA. This CDR3 is built from 18 residues. The CDR3 sequence: CASSLFGLTYSGANVLTF. Here the CDR3 DNA reads TGTGCCAGCAGCTTATTTGGCCTAACCTACTCTGGGGCCAACGTCCTGACTTTC. Supplemented by reference TRBV7-3 and TRBJ2-6, the full variable domain reads GAGVSQTPSNKVTEKGKYVELRCDPISGHTALYWYRQSLGQGPEFLIYFQGTGAADDSGLPNDRFFAVRPEGSVSTLKIQRTERGDSAVYLCASSLFGLTYSGANVLTFGAGSRLTVL.

This clone occurred once. The V call is TRBV11-2, the J call TRBJ2-5; D is possibly TRBD1 (6 bases). Germline V gene data show CDR1 as SGHAT and CDR2 as FQNNGV. Deletions cut 2 bases from V and 4 bases from J, with 14 bases between. CDR3 length: 15 amino acids. The CDR3: CASSLLGAGAETQYF. DNA of the CDR3: TGTGCCAGCAGCTTACTGGGGGCAGGGGCAGAGACCCAGTACTTC.

This chain uses TRBV7-9 with TRBJ1-4, with 9 bases fitting TRBD1. V shed 4 bases, J shed 1 base, and the junction held 10 bases outside the gene matches. In germline, CDR1 is SEHNR, CDR2 FQNEAQ (reference sequence). The CDR3 has 18 amino acids. CDR3 DNA sequence: TGTGCCAGCAGCTCGCCCTCCGGGACAGGGAGAACTAATGAAAAACTGTTTTTT. This codes for CASSSPSGTGRTNEKLFF. Variable domain in full (rest from reference TRBV7-9 and TRBJ1-4): DTGVSQNPRHKITKRGQNVTFRCDPISEHNRLYWYRQTLGQGPEFLTYFQNEAQLEKSRLLSDRFSAERPKGSFSTLEIQRTEQGDSAMYLCASSSPSGTGRTNEKLFFGSGTQLSVL.

The J gene is TRBJ2-1, the V gene TRBV2; 15 bases fit TRBD2. Per germline, CDR1 SNHLY and CDR2 FYNNEI. The length of the CDR3 is 18 residues. After removal of 6 bases from V and 2 bases from J, the junction contained 8 bases not matched to a gene. The CDR3 DNA reads as TGTGCCAGCAGAGATGGACTAGCGGGGGGGCGGGCCTACAATGAGCAGTTCTTC. Protein sequence: CASRDGLAGGRAYNEQFF.

This chain joins TRBV19 and TRBJ1-2; D is perhaps TRBD1 (6 bases). CDR1 is LNHDA and CDR2 is SQIVND in the germline V gene (reference sequence). Trimming took off 5 bases at V and 4 bases at J, with 20 bases between the two ends. The CDR3 loop spans 16 amino acids. CDR3 coding DNA: TGTGCCAGTAGTTTCACCGGGACACGGAACCTCTATGGCTACACCTTC. Translating it yields CASSFTGTRNLYGYTF.

The rearrangement uses TRBV6-6 and TRBJ2-1; 9 bases are a match to TRBD1. CDR1 is MNHNY and CDR2 is SVGAGI in the germline V gene (reference sequence). Losses at the gene ends were 5 bases for V and 6 bases for J; bases not matched to a gene: 8. This CDR3 comprises 15 residues. The CDR3 nucleotides read TGTGCCAGCAGTGGTCCCGGGACAGGGTTCAATGAGCAGTTCTTC. This encodes CASSGPGTGFNEQFF.

V usage is TRBV15 and J usage is TRBJ2-7; perhaps TRBD2 as D (6 bases). Germline lookup yields CDR1 LNHNV and CDR2 YYDKDF (reference sequence). Trimming shortened V by 0 bases and J by 2 bases, and 11 bases separated the two germline ends. This CDR3 spans 15 amino acids. CDR3 amino acids: CATSRDRRETYEQYF. The DNA of the CDR3 is TGTGCCACCAGCAGAGATCGGAGGGAAACCTACGAGCAGTACTTC.

The CDR3: CASTLQGNSGNTIYF. The CDR3 nucleotides are TGTGCCAGCACCCTACAGGGGAACTCTGGAAACACCATATATTTT. V gene TRBV5-5 combines with J gene TRBJ1-3, with 7 bases aligning to TRBD1. This CDR3 comprises 15 residues. Germline CDR1 and CDR2: SGHKS and YYEKEE (reference sequence). Trimming at V came to 6 bases and at J to 0 bases, leaving 6 bases not matched to a gene.

CDR3 nucleotides: TGTGCCAGCAGCTGGGGGGTCCGGGGGGACACTGAAGCTTTCTTT. This translates into CASSWGVRGDTEAFF. The V gene is TRBV7-2, the J gene TRBJ1-1; D might be TRBD1 (5 bases). The V end was cut by 4 bases, the J end by 3 bases, with 15 bases between. This CDR3 is built from 15 residues. Looked up from germline, CDR1 is SGHTA and CDR2 is FQGNSA.

The chain links TRBV11-1 to TRBJ2-2; a weak D match, TRBD2 (5 bases). V was shortened by 4 bases and J by 0 bases, with 9 bases between the two germline ends. The CDR3 contains 15 residues. The germline V gene encodes CDR1 SGHAT and CDR2 FQDESV (reference sequence). The CDR3 DNA reads as TGTGCCAGCAGCTCGCGGGTTACGAACACCGGGGAGCTGTTTTTT. Translation: CASSSRVTNTGELFF.